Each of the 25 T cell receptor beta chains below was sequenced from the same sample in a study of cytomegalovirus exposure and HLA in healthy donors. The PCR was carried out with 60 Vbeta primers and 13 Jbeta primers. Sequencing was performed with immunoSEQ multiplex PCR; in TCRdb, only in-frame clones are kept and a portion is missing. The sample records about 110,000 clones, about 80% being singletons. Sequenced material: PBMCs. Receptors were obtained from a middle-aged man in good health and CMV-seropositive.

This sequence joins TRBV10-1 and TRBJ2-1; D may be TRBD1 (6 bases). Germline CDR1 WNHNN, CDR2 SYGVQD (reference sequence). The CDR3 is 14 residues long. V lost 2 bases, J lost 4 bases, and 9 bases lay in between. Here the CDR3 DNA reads TGCGCCAGCAGTGAGGGGACACCTTACAATGAGCAGTTCTTC. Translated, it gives CASSEGTPYNEQFF.

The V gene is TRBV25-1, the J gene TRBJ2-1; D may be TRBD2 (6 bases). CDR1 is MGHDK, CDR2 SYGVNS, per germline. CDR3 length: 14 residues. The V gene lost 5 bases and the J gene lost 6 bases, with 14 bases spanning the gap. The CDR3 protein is CASSRRVTGNEQFF. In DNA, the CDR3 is TGTGCCAGCAGTCGGAGGGTTACTGGCAATGAGCAGTTCTTC.

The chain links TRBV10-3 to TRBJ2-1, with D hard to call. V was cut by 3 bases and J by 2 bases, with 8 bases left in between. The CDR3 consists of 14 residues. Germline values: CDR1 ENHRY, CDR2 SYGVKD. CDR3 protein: CAISDPVAYNEQFF. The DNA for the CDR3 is TGTGCCATCAGTGACCCGGTCGCCTACAATGAGCAGTTCTTC.

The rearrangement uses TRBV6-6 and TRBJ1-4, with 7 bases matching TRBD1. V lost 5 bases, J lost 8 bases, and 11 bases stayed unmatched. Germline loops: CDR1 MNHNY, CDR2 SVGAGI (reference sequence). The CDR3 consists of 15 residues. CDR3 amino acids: CASSPTGEVREKLFF. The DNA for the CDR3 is TGTGCCAGCAGTCCTACAGGGGAGGTAAGGGAAAAACTGTTTTTT.

The CDR3 DNA reads as TGTGCCAGCAGGTCTAGCGGGAGGCTCAACACCGGGGAGCTGTTTTTT. Its translation: CASRSSGRLNTGELFF. The chain recombines TRBV27 with TRBJ2-2, with 11 bases aligning to TRBD2. The length of the CDR3 is 16 residues. CDR1 MNHEY and CDR2 SMNVEV come from the germline V gene (reference sequence). Trimming removed 6 bases from V and 2 bases from J; junction bases left unmatched: 5.

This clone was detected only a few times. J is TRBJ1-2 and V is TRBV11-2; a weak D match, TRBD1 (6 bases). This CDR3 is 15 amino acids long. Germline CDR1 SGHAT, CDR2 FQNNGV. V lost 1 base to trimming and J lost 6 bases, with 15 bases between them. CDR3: CASSLGTTGFHGYTF. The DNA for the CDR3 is TGTGCCAGCAGCTTAGGGACAACAGGGTTTCATGGCTACACCTTC.

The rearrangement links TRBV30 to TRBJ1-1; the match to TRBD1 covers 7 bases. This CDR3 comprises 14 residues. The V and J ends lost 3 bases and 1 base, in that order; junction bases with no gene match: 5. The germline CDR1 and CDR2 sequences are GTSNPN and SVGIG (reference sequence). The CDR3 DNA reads TGTGCCTGGAGGCCGGGACAGTCGAACACTGAAGCTTTCTTT. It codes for CAWRPGQSNTEAFF.

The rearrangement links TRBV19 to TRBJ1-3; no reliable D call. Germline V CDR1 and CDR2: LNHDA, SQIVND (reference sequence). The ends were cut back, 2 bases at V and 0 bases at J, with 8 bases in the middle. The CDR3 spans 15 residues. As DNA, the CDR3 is TGTGCCAGTAGTATAAGCCAAATCTCTGGAAACACCATATATTTT. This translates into CASSISQISGNTIYF.

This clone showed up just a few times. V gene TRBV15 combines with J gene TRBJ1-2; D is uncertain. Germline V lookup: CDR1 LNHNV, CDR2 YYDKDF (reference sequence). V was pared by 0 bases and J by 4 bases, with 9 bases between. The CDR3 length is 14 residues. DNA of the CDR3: TGTGCCACCAGCAGAGATAGCGCTTCCTATGGCTACACCTTC. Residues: CATSRDSASYGYTF. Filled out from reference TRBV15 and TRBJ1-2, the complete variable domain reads DAMVIQNPRYQVTQFGKPVTLSCSQTLNHNVMYWYQQKSSQAPKLLFHYYDKDFNNEADTPDNFQSRRPNTSFCFLDIRSPGLGDTAMYLCATSRDSASYGYTFGSGTRLTVV.

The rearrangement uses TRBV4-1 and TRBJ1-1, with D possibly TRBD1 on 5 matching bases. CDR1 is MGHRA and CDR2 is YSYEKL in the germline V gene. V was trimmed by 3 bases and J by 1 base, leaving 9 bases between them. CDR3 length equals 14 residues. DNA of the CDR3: TGCGCCAGCAGCCAGGTACAGGCGAACACTGAAGCTTTCTTT. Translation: CASSQVQANTEAFF.

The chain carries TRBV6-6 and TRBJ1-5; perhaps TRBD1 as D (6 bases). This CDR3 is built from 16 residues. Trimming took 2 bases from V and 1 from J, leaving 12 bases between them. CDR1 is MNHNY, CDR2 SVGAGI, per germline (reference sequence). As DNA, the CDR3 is TGTGCCAGCAGTTACCAGGACAGTCGGAGCAATCAGCCCCAGCATTTT. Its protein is CASSYQDSRSNQPQHF.

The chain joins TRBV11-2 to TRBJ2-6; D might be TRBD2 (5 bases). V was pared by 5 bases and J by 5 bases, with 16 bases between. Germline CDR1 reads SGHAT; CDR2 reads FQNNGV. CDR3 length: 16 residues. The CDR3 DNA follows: TGTGCCAGCAGCAGACCTTACGGGAAAAGGGCCAACGTCCTGACTTTC. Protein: CASSRPYGKRANVLTF.

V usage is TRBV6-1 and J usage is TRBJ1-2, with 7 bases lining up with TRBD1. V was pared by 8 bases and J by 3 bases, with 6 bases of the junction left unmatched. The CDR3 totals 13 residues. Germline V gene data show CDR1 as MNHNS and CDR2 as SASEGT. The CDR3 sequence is CASGDRVYYGYTF. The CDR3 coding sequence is TGTGCCAGCGGAGACAGGGTCTACTATGGCTACACCTTC.

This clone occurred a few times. The CDR3: CASSLQGAESPLHF. The CDR3 bases are TGCGCCAGCAGTTTACAGGGGGCTGAGTCACCCCTCCACTTT. The chain recombines TRBV5-1 with TRBJ1-6; 9 bases match TRBD1. V dropped 5 bases and J dropped 10; count of bases not matched to a gene: 7. This CDR3 contains 14 residues. CDR1 is SGHRS and CDR2 is YFSETQ in the germline V gene.

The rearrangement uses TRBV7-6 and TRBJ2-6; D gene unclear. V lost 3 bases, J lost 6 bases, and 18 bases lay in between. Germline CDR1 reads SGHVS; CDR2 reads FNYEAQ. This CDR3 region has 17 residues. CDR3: CASSFRVLPSEANVLTF. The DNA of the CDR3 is TGTGCCAGCAGCTTTCGGGTCCTCCCTTCAGAGGCCAACGTCCTGACTTTC.

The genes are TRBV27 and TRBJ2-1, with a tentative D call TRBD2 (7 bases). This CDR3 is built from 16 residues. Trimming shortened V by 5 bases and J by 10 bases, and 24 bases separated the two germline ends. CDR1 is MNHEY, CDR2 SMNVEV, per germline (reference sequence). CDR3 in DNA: TGTGCCAGCAGTGTGTTCGAGGGCGGGGGCCCGACCGAGCAGTTCTTC. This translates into CASSVFEGGGPTEQFF.

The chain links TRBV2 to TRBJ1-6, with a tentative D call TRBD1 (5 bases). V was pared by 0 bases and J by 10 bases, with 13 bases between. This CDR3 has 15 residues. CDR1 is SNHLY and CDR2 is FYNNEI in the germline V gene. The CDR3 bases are TGTGCCAGCAGTGAAGCGCAAGGGGATAGGTCACCCCTCCACTTT. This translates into CASSEAQGDRSPLHF.

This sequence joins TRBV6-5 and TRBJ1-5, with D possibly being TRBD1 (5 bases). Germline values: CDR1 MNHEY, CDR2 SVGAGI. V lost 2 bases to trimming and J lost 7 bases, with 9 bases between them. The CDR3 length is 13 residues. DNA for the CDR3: TGTGCCAGCAGTTACCGGAGGGGACAGCCCCAGCATTTT. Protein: CASSYRRGQPQHF.

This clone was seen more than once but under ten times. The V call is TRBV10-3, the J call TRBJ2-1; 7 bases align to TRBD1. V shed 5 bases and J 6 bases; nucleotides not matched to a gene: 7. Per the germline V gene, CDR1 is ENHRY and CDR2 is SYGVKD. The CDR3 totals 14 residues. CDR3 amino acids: CAISRDSDINEQFF. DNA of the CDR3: TGTGCCATCAGTCGGGACAGTGACATCAATGAGCAGTTCTTC.

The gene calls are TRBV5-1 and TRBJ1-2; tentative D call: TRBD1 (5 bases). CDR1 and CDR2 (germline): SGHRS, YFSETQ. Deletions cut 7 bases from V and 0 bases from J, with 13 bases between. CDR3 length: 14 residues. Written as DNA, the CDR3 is TGCGCCAGCGCGTTGGACACCGCTAACTATGGCTACACCTTC. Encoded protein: CASALDTANYGYTF.

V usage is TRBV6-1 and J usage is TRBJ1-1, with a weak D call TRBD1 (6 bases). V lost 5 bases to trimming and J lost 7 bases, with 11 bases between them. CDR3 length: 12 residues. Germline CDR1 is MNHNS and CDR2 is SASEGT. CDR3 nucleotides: TGTGCCAGCAGTTTGGACAGATATGAAGCTTTCTTT. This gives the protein CASSLDRYEAFF.

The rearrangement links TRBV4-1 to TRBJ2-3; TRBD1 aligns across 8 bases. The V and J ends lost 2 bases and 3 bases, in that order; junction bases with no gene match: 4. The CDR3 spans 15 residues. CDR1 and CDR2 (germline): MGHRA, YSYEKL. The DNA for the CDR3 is TGCGCCAGCAGCCAATCAACAGGGGGAACAGATACGCAGTATTTT. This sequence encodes CASSQSTGGTDTQYF.

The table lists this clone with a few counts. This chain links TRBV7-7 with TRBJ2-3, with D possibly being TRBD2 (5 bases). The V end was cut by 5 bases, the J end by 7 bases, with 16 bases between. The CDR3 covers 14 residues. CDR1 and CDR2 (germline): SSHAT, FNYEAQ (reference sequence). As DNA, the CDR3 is TGTGCCAGCAGCCCACGGAGGCAGGCCCATACGCAGTATTTT. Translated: CASSPRRQAHTQYF.

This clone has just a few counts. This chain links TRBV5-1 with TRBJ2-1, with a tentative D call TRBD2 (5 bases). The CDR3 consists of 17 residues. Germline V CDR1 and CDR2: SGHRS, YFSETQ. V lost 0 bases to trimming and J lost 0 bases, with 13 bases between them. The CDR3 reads CASSLESGGSSYNEQFF. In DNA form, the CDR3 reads TGCGCCAGCAGCTTGGAGTCGGGCGGGTCCTCCTACAATGAGCAGTTCTTC.

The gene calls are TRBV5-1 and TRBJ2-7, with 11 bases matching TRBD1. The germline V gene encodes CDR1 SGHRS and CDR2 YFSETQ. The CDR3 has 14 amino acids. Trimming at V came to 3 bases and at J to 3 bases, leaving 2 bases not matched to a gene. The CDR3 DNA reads TGCGCCAGCAGCTGGGACAGGGGGGGCTACGAGCAGTACTTC. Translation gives CASSWDRGGYEQYF. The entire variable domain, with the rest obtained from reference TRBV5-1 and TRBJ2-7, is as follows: KAGVTQTPRYLIKTRGQQVTLSCSPISGHRSVSWYQQTPGQGLQFLFEYFSETQRNKGNFPGRFSGRQFSNSRSEMNVSTLELGDSALYLCASSWDRGGYEQYFGPGTRLTVT.